This is a list of T cell receptor beta chains from one sample in a study of cytomegalovirus exposure and HLA in healthy donors. The repertoire was sequenced with immunoSEQ multiplex PCR; TCRdb's copy has only in-frame clones and lacks some. The repertoire holds about 160,000 clones, approximately 84% seen once, with approximately 2.3% in the top ten. What was sequenced was PBMCs. The receptor set was obtained from a man between 18 and 29 years old in good health and CMV-seropositive. The CDR3 runs from the conserved cysteine through the conserved F or W. The order of the fields is clone size, D gene, J gene, V gene, CDR3 protein, CDR3 DNA. A D gene is named only where the DNA matches it firmly. For some rows the clone size is stated as once, few or many, or as a class when expanded; others skip it.

clone_size: -; d_call: TRBD1; j_call: TRBJ1-1; v_call: TRBV5-1; cdr3_aa: CASSPLTGGTEAFF; cdr3_nt: TGCGCCAGCAGCCCTCTAACAGGGGGTACTGAAGCTTTCTTT
clone_size: -; d_call: TRBD1; j_call: TRBJ1-1; v_call: TRBV7-9; cdr3_aa: CASSLAGTGGNTEAFF; cdr3_nt: TGTGCCAGCAGCTTAGCCGGGACAGGGGGGAACACTGAAGCTTTCTTT
clone_size: -; d_call: TRBD1; j_call: TRBJ2-2; v_call: TRBV19; cdr3_aa: CASTWTGGMAGELFF; cdr3_nt: TGTGCCAGTACCTGGACAGGGGGGATGGCCGGGGAGCTGTTTTTT
clone_size: once; d_call: TRBD2; j_call: TRBJ2-5; v_call: TRBV6-4; cdr3_aa: CASSDFPAGGRETQYF; cdr3_nt: TGTGCCAGCAGTGACTTCCCAGCGGGGGGGCGAGAGACCCAGTACTTC
clone_size: -; d_call: TRBD2; j_call: TRBJ2-1; v_call: TRBV19; cdr3_aa: CASSIPRGSSYNEQFF; cdr3_nt: TGTGCCAGTAGTATCCCGCGGGGGAGCTCCTACAATGAGCAGTTCTTC
clone_size: -; d_call: -; j_call: TRBJ2-3; v_call: TRBV5-6; cdr3_aa: CASSPPSRSLTDTQYF; cdr3_nt: TGTGCCAGCAGCCCCCCTTCCCGAAGCCTCACAGATACGCAGTATTTT
clone_size: -; d_call: TRBD2; j_call: TRBJ2-7; v_call: TRBV5-5; cdr3_aa: CASSPGLAVPYEQYF; cdr3_nt: TGTGCCAGCAGCCCGGGACTAGCGGTTCCCTACGAGCAGTACTTC
clone_size: -; d_call: -; j_call: TRBJ2-2; v_call: TRBV11-3; cdr3_aa: CASSSPGYTGELFF; cdr3_nt: TGTGCCAGCAGCTCACCAGGGTACACCGGGGAGCTGTTTTTT
clone_size: -; d_call: TRBD1; j_call: TRBJ1-2; v_call: TRBV9; cdr3_aa: CASSAPAGTGGADGYTF; cdr3_nt: TGTGCCAGCAGCGCCCCGGCCGGGACAGGGGGCGCGGATGGCTACACCTTC
clone_size: -; d_call: TRBD2; j_call: TRBJ2-3; v_call: TRBV6-1; cdr3_aa: CASSGTSGGAGTDTQYF; cdr3_nt: TGTGCCAGCAGTGGAACTAGCGGGGGGGCCGGCACAGATACGCAGTATTTT
clone_size: -; d_call: TRBD2; j_call: TRBJ2-4; v_call: TRBV7-8; cdr3_aa: CASSRTSGGAYIQYF; cdr3_nt: TGTGCCAGCAGCCGTACTAGCGGGGGGGCGTACATTCAGTACTTC
clone_size: -; d_call: TRBD2; j_call: TRBJ2-7; v_call: TRBV5-1; cdr3_aa: CASSGGDEMGEQYF; cdr3_nt: TGCGCCAGCAGCGGGGGGGATGAGATGGGCGAGCAGTACTTC